This TCR beta chain was recovered during a study of T cell repertoires in cytomegalovirus infection. Background on the study: Alongside well-studied HLA-B-restricted CMV epitopes, recently identified HLA-C-restricted CMV epitopes were also used. In public TCR beta signatures, there were indications of both CMV infection and matching HLA type. Findings and limits, study-wide: The ex vivo response was dominated by HLA-C-restricted CMV-specific TCR beta clonotypes. Totalled public TCR beta family frequency picked out people who carried CMV plus the relevant HLA.

MiXCR, run by TCRdb on the reads, gives a single entry per CDR3 protein. The data hold some 940,000 distinct CDR3 sequences, with 25% to 40% observed a single time. This clonotype was seen at least ten times. The antigen is unknown. The sequence was collected from a human donor in good health (CMV status not recorded). Some clones in this sample may be carry-over from other donors' samples. The sequenced sample was cultured CD8+ T cells from PBMCs, obtained from culture after CMV antigen stimulation.

The CDR3, as DNA: TGTGCCAGCAGCTTAGGGGTGGGACCCGTAAGCACAGATACGCAGTATTTT. This translates into CASSLGVGPVSTDTQYF. The chain combines TRBV7-8 with TRBJ2-3, with D perhaps matching TRBD1 or TRBD2 (5 bases each). Germline CDR1 SGHVS, CDR2 FQNEAQ. CDR3 length: 17 residues. The V gene lost 1 base and the J gene lost 0 bases, with 14 bases spanning the gap.